This T cell receptor beta chain was captured in a study of beta chain features in type 1 diabetes. Study as a whole: Regarding age, gender and cell yields, patients proved similar to healthy donors. Study results and caveats: All four CD4+ subsets of Type 1 diabetes patients contained TCRB CDR3s that were moderately but significantly shorter. The question of HLA type influencing TCRB rearrangement was one that remained unresolved here. More deletions and fewer insertions at VDJ junctions were seen in type 1 diabetes patients.

CDR1 MGHRA and CDR2 YSYEKL come from the germline V gene. There are 15 residues in the CDR3. Trimming took 0 bases from V and 10 from J; bases not matched to a gene: 5. Expressed TCRB transcripts were sequenced, since all the RNA that had been isolated was reverse transcribed. Measured with immunoSEQ multiplex PCR; TCRdb has only the in-frame clones, and not every one. The sample carries around 250,000 clones, roughly 21% recorded once. CD45RO/CCR7/CD25/CD127/CD95/CD27 sorting isolated CD4+ naive, central memory, regulatory and stem cell-like memory cells. This clone was detected only a few times. Its antigen is as yet unknown.

This TCR was recovered from a middle-aged woman with type 1 diabetes. Material for sequencing was naive CD4+ T cells from blood. The V gene is TRBV4-1, the J gene TRBJ1-6, with 8 bases that match TRBD1. The CDR3 protein is CASSQEGTGGSPLHF. The CDR3 region has the DNA TGCGCCAGCAGCCAAGAAGGGACAGGAGGGTCACCCCTCCACTTT.